The sequence of this T cell receptor beta chain was determined in a study of OX40 agonist ivuxolimab in advanced cancers. Sequenced by immunoSEQ multiplex PCR; TCRdb stores in-frame clones only, minus some. The data hold some 48,000 clones, with 80% to 95% observed a single time. As concerns this clone: The antigen remains unidentified.

Study conclusions and caveats: Mean expanded clone counts were higher in CD8+ than CD4+ T cells.

Blood draws occurred at baseline, cycle 4 day 1, and cycle 7 day 1. This CDR3 is 14 amino acids long. Germline CDR1 is MDHEN and CDR2 is SYDVKM. Trimming removed 2 bases at V and 2 bases at J, with 8 bases between. The source is an adult with an advanced solid tumor such as melanoma, head and neck, liver or kidney cancer. The chain joins TRBV28 to TRBJ2-3; D is ambiguous. This specimen was CD4+ or CD8+ T cells sorted from blood, taken in a trial of the OX40 agonist ivuxolimab. The DNA of the CDR3 is TGTGCCAGCAGTTTAGGGGTGGTCACAGATACGCAGTATTTT. Protein: CASSLGVVTDTQYF.